One sample yielded the 32 T cell receptor beta chains listed below, sequenced in a study of a mutant IDH1 vaccine in newly diagnosed glioma. TCRdb's copy holds only in-frame clones and misses some; the assay was immunoSEQ multiplex PCR. The sample holds about 67,000 clones, 75% to 90% seen once. The time point was: week 23, last vaccination. Doses comprised 300 ug of mutant IDH1 20-mer peptide each, plus topical imiquimod. Their target antigens are unknown. The source material was PBMCs, sampled from a glioma patient whose treatment included an IDH1 peptide vaccine. The receptors come from a man younger than 30 with glioma.

The genes are TRBV18 and TRBJ1-2; D possibly corresponds to TRBD1 (5 bases). The germline V gene has CDR1 KGHSH and CDR2 LQKENI. CDR3 length equals 15 residues. The germline V and J ends were trimmed by 0 bases and 3 bases, with 11 bases remaining between them. CDR3 sequence reads: CASSPPNQGDYGYTF. Written as DNA, the CDR3 is TGTGCCAGCTCACCACCGAATCAGGGAGACTATGGCTACACCTTC.

This clone turned up a few times. This chain joins TRBV19 and TRBJ1-5; possible D gene TRBD1, 5 bases. Trimming removed 3 bases from V and 2 bases from J, with 11 bases in between. The V gene's germline CDR1 is LNHDA and CDR2 SQIVND (reference sequence). The length of the CDR3 is 15 residues. This CDR3 is CASSIGRVGNQPQHF. In nucleotides, the CDR3 is TGTGCCAGTAGTATCGGCAGGGTAGGCAATCAGCCCCAGCATTTT.

The chain has TRBV6-4 and TRBJ2-2; D might be TRBD1 or TRBD2, each matching 6 bases. From germline, CDR1 is MRHNA and CDR2 SNTAGT. V was cut by 3 bases and J by 3 bases, with 11 bases left in between. The CDR3 is 15 amino acids. The CDR3 sequence is CASSELGGHTGELFF. The CDR3 bases are TGTGCCAGCAGTGAATTGGGGGGCCACACCGGGGAGCTGTTTTTT.

This clone was picked up a small number of times. This same CDR3 is encoded by further DNA sequences in the sample. The chain uses TRBV5-1 and TRBJ1-1; D gene uncertain. The CDR3 has 13 residues. Per germline, CDR1 SGHRS and CDR2 YFSETQ. Trimming cost V 0 bases and J 1 base, with 4 bases left between them. The CDR3 DNA is TGCGCCAGCAGCTTGGGCGGGAACACTGAAGCTTTCTTT. This translates into CASSLGGNTEAFF.

This clone was found once. One end of the junction fails to match germline, which may point to a read error. V and J are TRBV11-2 and TRBJ1-2; no firm D call. The CDR3 sequence is 11 residues long. Germline loops: CDR1 SGHAT, CDR2 FQNNGV. The CDR3 sequence: CVSSLVALHTF. CDR3 bases: TGTGTCAGCAGCTTGGTGGCTTTGCACACCTTC.

J is TRBJ1-1 and V is TRBV6-6, with D possibly TRBD1 on 5 matching bases. Looked up from germline, CDR1 is MNHNY and CDR2 is SVGAGI (reference sequence). V was clipped by 6 bases and J by 4 bases, with 15 bases between them. This CDR3 contains 14 residues. CDR3 in DNA: TGTGCCAGCAGACCTCCAGGGCGCCGCACTGAAGCTTTCTTT. Translated: CASRPPGRRTEAFF.

The chain employs TRBV5-1 and TRBJ2-2; 12 bases are shared with TRBD2. J gave up 0 bases and V 4 bases, and 4 bases lay outside the gene matches. The germline CDR1 and CDR2 sequences are SGHRS and YFSETQ. This CDR3 has 17 amino acids. CDR3: CASSIGTSGPNTGELFF. The DNA for the CDR3 is TGCGCCAGCAGCATCGGGACTAGCGGGCCGAACACCGGGGAGCTGTTTTTT.

The J gene is TRBJ1-5, the V gene TRBV6-1; weak D call: TRBD1 (5 bases). Per germline, CDR1 MNHNS and CDR2 SASEGT. This CDR3 region has 15 residues. Deletions cut 6 bases from V and 9 bases from J, with 21 bases between. CDR3 in DNA: TGTGCCAGCAGGTCAGACGGGACCGCGGGAGGGCCCCAGCATTTT. Translation gives CASRSDGTAGGPQHF.

The chain carries TRBV4-1 and TRBJ1-1, with D tentatively TRBD1 (5 bases). CDR1 is MGHRA, CDR2 YSYEKL, per germline. This CDR3 contains 14 residues. Deletions cut 8 bases from V and 1 base from J, with 14 bases between. The CDR3 reads CASSPGTQNTEAFF. The CDR3 nucleotides read TGCGCCAGCTCACCCGGGACGCAGAACACTGAAGCTTTCTTT.

This chain links TRBV14 with TRBJ2-2, with unresolved D. Trimming took 1 base from V and 5 from J, leaving 11 bases between them. CDR1 and CDR2 from the germline V gene are SGHDN and FVKESK. The CDR3 extends over 15 amino acids. Here the CDR3 DNA reads TGTGCCAGCAGCCAAGCCGCAGTTAGGACCGGGGAGCTGTTTTTT. This translates into CASSQAAVRTGELFF.

This chain joins TRBV4-1 and TRBJ1-2; 7 nucleotides agree with TRBD1. This CDR3 is 15 amino acids long. Germline V gene data show CDR1 as MGHRA and CDR2 as YSYEKL. J was trimmed by 8 bases and V by 4 bases; bases with no gene match: 13. CDR3 sequence (DNA): TGCGCCAGCAGCCTCTCCGGACAGGTAGAGTACGGCTACACCTTC. Translation: CASSLSGQVEYGYTF.

The chain couples TRBV19 to TRBJ2-1, with D perhaps assigned TRBD1 or TRBD2 (5 bases each). V shed 1 base and J shed 2 bases, with 6 bases lying between them. This CDR3 is built from 14 residues. Germline CDR1 LNHDA, CDR2 SQIVND (reference sequence). The CDR3 sequence is CASSIGDPYNEQFF. Here the CDR3 DNA reads TGTGCCAGTAGTATAGGGGACCCCTACAATGAGCAGTTCTTC.

The chain links TRBV25-1 to TRBJ1-1; the D is unclear. This CDR3 region has 13 residues. The V gene lost 4 bases and the J gene lost 6 bases, with 12 bases spanning the gap. CDR1 and CDR2 (germline): MGHDK, SYGVNS. The CDR3, as DNA: TGTGCCAGCAGTGGGACCCTTGGCGCTGAAGCTTTCTTT. Protein sequence: CASSGTLGAEAFF.

The chain recombines TRBV6-5 with TRBJ1-5, with TRBD1 matching 7 bases. This CDR3 has 14 amino acids. V gave up 6 bases and J gave up 5 bases; unmatched junction bases: 7. Germline assignment: CDR1 MNHEY and CDR2 SVGAGI. CDR3 protein: CASRRQGWDQPQHF. CDR3 in DNA: TGTGCCAGCAGGAGACAGGGTTGGGATCAGCCCCAGCATTTT.

This clone has just a few counts. The gene calls are TRBV27 and TRBJ1-5, with 8 bases lining up with TRBD1. CDR1 and CDR2 (germline): MNHEY, SMNVEV (reference sequence). Trimming took 6 bases from V and 7 from J; bases not matched to a gene: 8. The CDR3 length is 14 residues. The CDR3, as DNA: TGTGCCAGCAGCCTCAGGGGGCAGGGACAGCCCCAGCATTTT. The encoded protein is CASSLRGQGQPQHF.

This rearrangement joins TRBV5-1 to TRBJ2-7; D is undetermined. The length of the CDR3 is 13 residues. CDR1 and CDR2 (germline): SGHRS, YFSETQ. Trimming took off 5 bases at V and 2 bases at J, with 11 bases between the two ends. CDR3 DNA sequence: TGCGCCAGCAGTGTTATTAACACCTACGAGCAGTACTTC. Protein: CASSVINTYEQYF.

The chain joins TRBV5-5 to TRBJ2-5; TRBD2 aligns across 16 bases. The V segment lost 4 bases and the J segment 4 bases; nucleotides outside the gene matches: 7. Looked up from germline, CDR1 is SGHKS and CDR2 is YYEKEE (reference sequence). This CDR3 spans 17 amino acids. For the CDR3, the DNA is TGTGCCAGCAGCGTGGGACTAGCGGGGGGGCAGGTAGAGACCCAGTACTTC. Translated: CASSVGLAGGQVETQYF.

The chain employs TRBV2 and TRBJ1-6; D may be TRBD1 (6 bases). Trimming cost V 8 bases and J 9 bases, with 11 bases left between them. The CDR3 runs 12 residues. Germline V gives CDR1 SNHLY, CDR2 FYNNEI. The DNA for the CDR3 is TGTGCCAGCGCGGCCAGGGGTTCACCCCTCCACTTT. Translation: CASAARGSPLHF.

The J gene is TRBJ2-2, the V gene TRBV4-2, with 12 bases matching TRBD2. Trimming removed 0 bases from V and 0 bases from J; junction bases left unmatched: 2. Germline V gene sequence: CDR1 LGHNA, CDR2 YNFKEQ. The CDR3 covers 18 residues. The CDR3 is CASSQELAGGANTGELFF. CDR3 nucleotides: TGTGCCAGCAGCCAAGAACTAGCGGGAGGCGCGAACACCGGGGAGCTGTTTTTT.

This clone was observed a few times. The CDR3 coding sequence is TGTGCCAGCACATCAGCCGGGACAGGGAGTTATAGCAATCAGCCCCAGCATTTT. The encoded protein is CASTSAGTGSYSNQPQHF. This chain uses TRBV19 with TRBJ1-5; 9 bases line up with TRBD1. This CDR3 is 18 amino acids long. J was trimmed by 0 bases and V by 9 bases; bases with no gene match: 15. CDR1 is LNHDA and CDR2 is SQIVND in the germline V gene (reference sequence).

This clone was detected once. The CDR3 loop reads CASSQELVRAGANVLTF. The CDR3 nucleotides read TGCGCCAGCAGCCAAGAGCTCGTCCGAGCTGGGGCCAACGTCCTGACTTTC. The chain uses TRBV4-1 and TRBJ2-6, with unresolved D. The CDR3 runs to 17 residues. Trimming took 0 bases from V and 2 from J, leaving 11 bases between them. Germline V gene sequence: CDR1 MGHRA, CDR2 YSYEKL.

The chain recombines TRBV28 with TRBJ1-1; possibly TRBD1 for D (5 bases). Germline V gene sequence: CDR1 MDHEN, CDR2 SYDVKM. CDR3 size: 16 residues. Trimming left V 5 bases short and J 6 bases short, with 22 bases between. DNA of the CDR3: TGTGCCAGCAGTGATTACCTCGACCCCGGGACCGCTGAAGCTTTCTTT. Its protein product is CASSDYLDPGTAEAFF.

This rearrangement joins TRBV7-9 to TRBJ1-5; no definite D call. The CDR3 contains 13 residues. Germline V CDR1 and CDR2: SEHNR, FQNEAQ (reference sequence). V was cut by 7 bases and J by 4 bases, with 11 bases left in between. The CDR3 DNA reads as TGTGCCAGCACCCCAAGTCTGAATCAGCCCCAGCATTTT. Its protein product is CASTPSLNQPQHF.

This rearrangement joins TRBV30 to TRBJ1-3; no clear D gene. CDR1 and CDR2 (germline): GTSNPN, SVGIG (reference sequence). This CDR3 is 14 amino acids long. With 5 bases removed from V and 3 bases from J, the gap between germline ends came to 14 bases. CDR3 amino acids: CAWDVGGNGNTIYF. CDR3 DNA sequence: TGTGCCTGGGATGTGGGAGGTAATGGAAACACCATATATTTT. The full variable domain, in which reference TRBV30 and TRBJ1-3 provide the parts outside the CDR3, is SQTIHQWPATLVQPVGSPLSLECTVEGTSNPNLYWYRQAAGRGLQLLFYSVGIGQISSEVPQNLSASRPQDRQFILSSKKLLLSDSGFYLCAWDVGGNGNTIYFGEGSWLTVV.

The chain links TRBV11-2 to TRBJ2-5; 10 bases map to TRBD1. CDR3 length: 14 amino acids. Trimming took 4 bases from V and 7 from J; bases not matched to a gene: 6. CDR1 and CDR2 from the germline V gene are SGHAT and FQNNGV. The CDR3 DNA is TGTGCCAGCAGCTCGTACGGGGACAGGGGGACCCAGTACTTC. It codes for CASSSYGDRGTQYF.

The V call is TRBV7-2, the J call TRBJ2-2, with 9 nucleotides matching TRBD2. Germline CDR1 reads SGHTA; CDR2 reads FQGNSA. Losses at the gene ends were 1 base for V and 2 bases for J; bases not matched to a gene: 2. The CDR3 is 16 residues long. The CDR3 DNA reads as TGTGCCAGCAGCTTAGGGCGGGGGGGAAACACCGGGGAGCTGTTTTTT. Translated: CASSLGRGGNTGELFF.

The chain has TRBV5-1 and TRBJ2-1; D unresolved. CDR3 length equals 11 residues. Germline V gene sequence: CDR1 SGHRS, CDR2 YFSETQ. Trimming pared 3 bases from V and 10 bases from J, leaving 8 bases between. The CDR3 region has the DNA TGCGCCAGCAGCTACGGCTCAGAGCAGTTCTTC. This codes for CASSYGSEQFF. The full variable domain, completed using reference TRBV5-1 and TRBJ2-1, is KAGVTQTPRYLIKTRGQQVTLSCSPISGHRSVSWYQQTPGQGLQFLFEYFSETQRNKGNFPGRFSGRQFSNSRSEMNVSTLELGDSALYLCASSYGSEQFFGPGTRLTVL.

The chain recombines TRBV5-5 with TRBJ1-5, with D possibly being TRBD1 (5 bases). CDR3 length: 15 amino acids. Trimming took off 2 bases at V and 4 bases at J, with 13 bases between the two ends. Germline loops: CDR1 SGHKS, CDR2 YYEKEE (reference sequence). CDR3 loop: CASSFSGRRNQPQHF. DNA of the CDR3: TGTGCCAGCAGCTTCTCAGGGCGACGAAATCAGCCCCAGCATTTT.

This chain uses TRBV6-1 with TRBJ2-1, with 10 bases lining up with TRBD1. This CDR3 contains 15 residues. The germline CDR1 and CDR2 sequences are MNHNS and SASEGT. The V segment lost 6 bases and the J segment 6 bases; nucleotides outside the gene matches: 8. CDR3 bases: TGTGCCAGCAGGTCCGGGACAGGGGATCGCAATGAGCAGTTCTTC. It specifies CASRSGTGDRNEQFF.

The chain carries TRBV4-2 and TRBJ1-5, with D maybe TRBD1 (5 bases). The V gene's germline CDR1 is LGHNA and CDR2 YNFKEQ. The CDR3 consists of 15 residues. V shed 1 base and J shed 5 bases, with 12 bases lying between them. CDR3 bases: TGTGCCAGCAGCCAAGGGGGGACGGACTATCAGCCCCAGCATTTT. The encoded protein is CASSQGGTDYQPQHF.

The chain carries TRBV27 and TRBJ2-7, with D maybe TRBD1 (7 bases). The length of the CDR3 is 17 residues. Trimming removed 0 bases at V and 0 bases at J, with 15 bases between. The germline gives CDR1 MNHEY, CDR2 SMNVEV (reference sequence). In DNA form, the CDR3 reads TGTGCCAGCAGTTTATCATCCGGGCGGGACAGCTCCTACGAGCAGTACTTC. Encoded protein: CASSLSSGRDSSYEQYF.

This chain connects TRBV19 to TRBJ2-7; the match to TRBD2 covers 8 bases. V lost 4 bases, J lost 1 base, and 6 bases stayed unmatched. The length of the CDR3 is 15 residues. CDR1 is LNHDA and CDR2 is SQIVND in the germline V gene (reference sequence). The DNA of the CDR3 is TGTGCCAGTAGTACTAGACTAGCGTCATCCTACGAGCAGTACTTC. Protein sequence: CASSTRLASSYEQYF.